One and the same sample provided the 9 T cell receptor beta chains below, sequenced in a study of blood T cells in healthy people across ages. A second PCR, run for about 7 to 11 cycles, used a sample-barcoded 5' primer plus a J-beta primer mix. TCRdb analysed the 5' RACE reads with MiXCR anew, one entry per CDR3 protein. Among about 1.5 million distinct CDR3 sequences, around two fifths were seen once, and the ten largest hold around 8%. The sequencing sample was made of blood. Receptors originate from a woman younger than 35 in good health.

The gene calls are TRBV12-3 or TRBV12-4 and TRBJ1-2, with D maybe TRBD1 (6 bases). The V end lost 6 bases, the J end lost 1 base, and 9 bases lay between the germline ends. The CDR3 length is 13 residues. This chain's CDR3 is CASRDRFNYGYTF. DNA for the CDR3: TGTGCCAGCAGGGACAGATTTAACTATGGCTACACCTTC.

The rearrangement joins TRBV12-3 or TRBV12-4 to TRBJ2-5; D is perhaps TRBD2 (6 bases). V was cut by 5 bases and J by 10 bases, with 17 bases left in between. This CDR3 is built from 13 residues. As DNA, the CDR3 is TGTGCCAGCAGTCGCGGGACTTCCAGGGTCCAGTACTTC. This translates into CASSRGTSRVQYF.

The rearrangement joins TRBV20-1 to TRBJ2-3; D perhaps matches TRBD2 (5 bases). The V end lost 6 bases, the J end lost 1 base, and 20 bases lay between the germline ends. The germline CDR1 and CDR2 sequences are DFQATT and SNEGSKA (reference sequence). CDR3 length: 16 amino acids. CDR3 in amino acids: CSASPRASGGTDTQYF. The CDR3 coding sequence is TGCAGTGCCAGCCCGAGGGCTTCCGGAGGCACAGATACGCAGTATTTT.

A few counts support this clonotype. The gene calls are TRBV5-1 and TRBJ2-3, with 14 bases that match TRBD2. Germline values: CDR1 SGHRS, CDR2 YFSETQ. V was clipped by 4 bases and J by 2 bases; unmatched bases: 6. CDR3 size: 17 residues. The CDR3 DNA sequence: TGCGCCAGCAGCAGGGGACTAGCGGGGGCTTACACAGATACGCAGTATTTT. Translating it yields CASSRGLAGAYTDTQYF.

This clonotype was counted between two and nine times. This chain links TRBV6-6 with TRBJ1-5, with D unresolved. Germline CDR1 is MNHNY and CDR2 is SVGAGI (reference sequence). Trimming stripped 2 bases from V and 7 bases from J, with 15 bases between. The CDR3 has 15 residues. CDR3 bases: TGTGCCAGCAGTTACACTAACATGGCTGGACAGCCCCAGCATTTT. It translates to CASSYTNMAGQPQHF.

This clonotype appeared a few times. The chain has TRBV29-1 and TRBJ2-6; D gene unclear. Germline CDR1 is SQVTM and CDR2 is ANQGSEA. The CDR3 has 13 amino acids. V was clipped by 4 bases and J by 0 bases, with 4 bases between them. CDR3 amino acids: CSVADSGANVLTF. The CDR3, as DNA: TGCAGCGTTGCAGACTCTGGGGCCAACGTCCTGACTTTC.

There are a few counts of this clonotype. V gene TRBV20-1 combines with J gene TRBJ2-7, with 7 bases fitting TRBD1. CDR1 DFQATT and CDR2 SNEGSKA come from the germline V gene (reference sequence). This CDR3 is 14 amino acids long. V was clipped by 2 bases and J by 9 bases; unmatched bases: 13. The CDR3 here is CSARLGTVGEGQYF. In DNA form, the CDR3 reads TGCAGTGCTAGACTCGGGACAGTAGGCGAAGGGCAGTACTTC.

The rearrangement joins TRBV20-1 to TRBJ2-3, with TRBD2 identical over 10 bases. Germline V gene sequence: CDR1 DFQATT, CDR2 SNEGSKA (reference sequence). J lost 3 bases, V lost 2 bases, and 5 bases had no gene match. This CDR3 has 15 residues. The CDR3 sequence is CSARLAGAGTDTQYF. DNA of the CDR3: TGCAGTGCTAGACTAGCGGGGGCGGGTACAGATACGCAGTATTTT.

The genes are TRBV11-2 and TRBJ2-3; D gene uncertain. Per germline, CDR1 SGHAT and CDR2 FQNNGV. The ends were cut back, 5 bases at V and 5 bases at J, with 14 bases in the middle. CDR3 length: 14 amino acids. The chain's CDR3 is CASSPPPKQDTQYF. The CDR3 region has the DNA TGTGCCAGCAGCCCCCCCCCGAAGCAAGATACGCAGTATTTT.